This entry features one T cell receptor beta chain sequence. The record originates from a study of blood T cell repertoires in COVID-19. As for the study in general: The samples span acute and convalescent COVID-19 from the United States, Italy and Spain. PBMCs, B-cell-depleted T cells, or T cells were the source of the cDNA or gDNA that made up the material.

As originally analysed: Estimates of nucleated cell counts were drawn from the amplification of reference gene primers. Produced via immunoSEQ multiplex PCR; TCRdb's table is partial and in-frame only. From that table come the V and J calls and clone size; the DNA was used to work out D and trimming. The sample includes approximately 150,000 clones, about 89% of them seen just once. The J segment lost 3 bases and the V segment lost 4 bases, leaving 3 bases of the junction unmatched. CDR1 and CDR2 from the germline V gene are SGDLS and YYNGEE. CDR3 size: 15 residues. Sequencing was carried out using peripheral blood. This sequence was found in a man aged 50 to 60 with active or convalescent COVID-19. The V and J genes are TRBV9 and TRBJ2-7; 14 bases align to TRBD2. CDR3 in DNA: TGTGCCAGCAGCTTGGGACTAGCGGGAGACTACGAGCAGTACTTC. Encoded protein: CASSLGLAGDYEQYF. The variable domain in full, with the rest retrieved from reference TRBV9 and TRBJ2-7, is DSGVTQTPKHLITATGQRVTLRCSPRSGDLSVYWYQQSLDQGLQFLIQYYNGEERAKGNILERFSAQQFPDLHSELNLSSLELGDSALYFCASSLGLAGDYEQYFGPGTRLTVT.